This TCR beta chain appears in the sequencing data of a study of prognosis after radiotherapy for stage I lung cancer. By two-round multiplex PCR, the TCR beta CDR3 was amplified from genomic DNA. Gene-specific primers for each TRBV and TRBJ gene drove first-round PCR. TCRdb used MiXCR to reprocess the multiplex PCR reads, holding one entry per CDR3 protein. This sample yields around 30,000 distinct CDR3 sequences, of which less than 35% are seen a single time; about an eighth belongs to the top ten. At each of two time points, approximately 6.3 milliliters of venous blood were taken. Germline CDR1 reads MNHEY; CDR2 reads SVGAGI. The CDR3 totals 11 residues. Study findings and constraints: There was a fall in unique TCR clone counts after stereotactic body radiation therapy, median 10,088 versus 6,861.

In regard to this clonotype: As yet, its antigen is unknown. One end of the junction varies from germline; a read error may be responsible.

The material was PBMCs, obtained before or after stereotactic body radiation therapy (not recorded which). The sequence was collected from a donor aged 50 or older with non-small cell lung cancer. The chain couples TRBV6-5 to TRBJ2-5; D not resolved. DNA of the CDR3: TGTGCCAGCGGGCCAAGAGAGACCCATTATTTC. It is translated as CASGPRETHYF.